What follows are 5 T cell receptor beta chains derived from one specimen sequenced in a study of cytomegalovirus exposure and HLA in healthy donors (dated 2017 in TCRdb). Library prep was done by the immunoSEQ multiplex PCR assay. For the multiplex PCR, a mixture combining 60 forward primers for TCR Vbeta segments and 13 reverse primers for TCR Jbeta segments was used. TCRdb took this table from immuneACCESS and kept in-frame rearrangements with V and J called. Such tables lack part of the clones; where checked against another copy, unresolved V genes explain under half of the gap, and the rest is unexplained. Across this sample there are around 130,000 clones, with around 8.5% seen only once. The leading ten clones occupy 4.5% to 5.5% of the sample. The source material was PBMCs. Receptors originate from a middle-aged man in good health and CMV-seronegative.

This clone was picked up a small number of times. The rearrangement uses TRBV10-2 and TRBJ2-1; D is perhaps TRBD2 (7 bases). The germline V gene has CDR1 WSHSY and CDR2 SAAADI. This CDR3 region has 18 residues. Trimming removed 2 bases from V and 2 bases from J, with 19 bases in between. The CDR3 DNA is TGCGCCAGCAGTGAGAATCTGTTGGGGGGGGGCCCCTACAATGAGCAGTTCTTC. This translates into CASSENLLGGGPYNEQFF.

The rearrangement links TRBV11-3 to TRBJ1-2, with D tentatively TRBD1 (5 bases). CDR3 size: 15 residues. V was clipped by 5 bases and J by 0 bases, with 13 bases between them. Germline V gene lookup returns CDR1 SGHNT and CDR2 YENEEA. The CDR3 DNA is TGTGCCAGCAGCGCCACAGGATCGTCTAACTATGGCTACACCTTC. Translated: CASSATGSSNYGYTF.

This clone was detected a few times. This chain joins TRBV11-2 and TRBJ1-2; no reliable D call. The V and J ends lost 5 bases and 6 bases respectively, with 25 bases between them. This CDR3 contains 17 residues. Germline V CDR1 and CDR2: SGHAT, FQNNGV. CDR3 sequence: CASSPLLVGRPSDGYTF. In DNA form, the CDR3 reads TGTGCCAGCAGCCCCCTCCTGGTGGGCAGGCCCTCTGATGGCTACACCTTC.

The chain joins TRBV5-6 to TRBJ1-6; D may be TRBD1 (5 bases). This CDR3 is built from 17 residues. Germline CDR1 SGHDT, CDR2 YYEEEE. V was trimmed by 4 bases and J by 2 bases, leaving 16 bases between them. DNA for the CDR3: TGTGCCAGCAGCAGGATTCAGGGTCGTCCCTATAATTCACCCCTCCACTTT. As protein: CASSRIQGRPYNSPLHF. Based on the CDR3 plus reference TRBV5-6 and TRBJ1-6, the full variable domain is DAGVTQSPTHLIKTRGQQVTLRCSPKSGHDTVSWYQQALGQGPQFIFQYYEEEERQRGNFPDRFSGHQFPNYSSELNVNALLLGDSALYLCASSRIQGRPYNSPLHFGNGTRLTVT.

This clone came up a few times. V and J are TRBV7-7 and TRBJ1-1; D gene uncertain. Deletions cut 5 bases from V and 1 base from J, with 8 bases between. The CDR3 has 13 amino acids. Germline lookup yields CDR1 SSHAT and CDR2 FNYEAQ (reference sequence). The DNA of the CDR3 is TGTGCCAGCAGCCGAGAAGCGAACACTGAAGCTTTCTTT. It encodes CASSREANTEAFF.